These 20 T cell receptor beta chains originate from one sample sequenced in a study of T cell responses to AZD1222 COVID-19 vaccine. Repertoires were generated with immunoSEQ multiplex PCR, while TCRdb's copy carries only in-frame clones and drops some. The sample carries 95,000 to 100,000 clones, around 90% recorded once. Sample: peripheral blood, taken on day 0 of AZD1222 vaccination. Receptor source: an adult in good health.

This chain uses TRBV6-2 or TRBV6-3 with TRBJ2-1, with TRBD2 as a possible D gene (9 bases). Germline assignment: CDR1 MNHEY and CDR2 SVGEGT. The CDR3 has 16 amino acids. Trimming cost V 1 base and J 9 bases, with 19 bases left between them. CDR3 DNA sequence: TGTGCCAGCAGTTACTTGCCCCCTAGCGGGACAGGTGAGCAGTTCTTC. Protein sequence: CASSYLPPSGTGEQFF.

The CDR3 sequence is CASSNTGNTIYF. In DNA, the CDR3 is TGTGCCAGCTCCAATACTGGAAACACCATATATTTT. This chain joins TRBV2 and TRBJ1-3, with D hard to call. CDR3 size: 12 residues. Germline V lookup: CDR1 SNHLY, CDR2 FYNNEI. Trimming left V 8 bases short and J 2 bases short, with 7 bases between.

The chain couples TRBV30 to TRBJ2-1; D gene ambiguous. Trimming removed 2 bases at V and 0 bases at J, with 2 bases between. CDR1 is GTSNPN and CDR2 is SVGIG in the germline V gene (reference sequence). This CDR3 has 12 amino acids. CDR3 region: CAWSPSYNEQFF. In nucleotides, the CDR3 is TGTGCCTGGAGTCCCTCCTACAATGAGCAGTTCTTC.

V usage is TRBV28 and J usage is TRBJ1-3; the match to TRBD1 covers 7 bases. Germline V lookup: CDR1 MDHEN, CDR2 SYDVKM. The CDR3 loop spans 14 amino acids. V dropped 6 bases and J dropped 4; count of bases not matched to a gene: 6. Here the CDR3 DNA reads TGTGCCAGCAGAGGGGGACAGTGGGGAAACACCATATATTTT. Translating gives CASRGGQWGNTIYF.

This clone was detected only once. This CDR3 reads CATSTDREGTYEQYF. CDR3 in DNA: TGTGCCACCAGCACAGACAGGGAAGGGACCTACGAGCAGTACTTC. The chain joins TRBV15 to TRBJ2-7; 7 positions agree with TRBD1. CDR1 is LNHNV, CDR2 YYDKDF, per germline (reference sequence). V shed 4 bases, J shed 2 bases, and the junction held 8 bases outside the gene matches. The CDR3 totals 15 residues.

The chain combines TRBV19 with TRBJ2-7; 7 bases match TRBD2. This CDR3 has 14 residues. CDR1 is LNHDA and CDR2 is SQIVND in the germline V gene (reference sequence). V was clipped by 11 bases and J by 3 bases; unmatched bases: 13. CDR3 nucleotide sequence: TGTGCCGGGGAGGGCCGGAGACAAAGCTACGAGCAGTACTTC. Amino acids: CAGEGRRQSYEQYF.

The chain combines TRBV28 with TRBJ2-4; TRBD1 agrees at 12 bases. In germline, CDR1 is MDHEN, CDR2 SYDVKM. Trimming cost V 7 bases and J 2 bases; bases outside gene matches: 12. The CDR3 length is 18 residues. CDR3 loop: CASTPTTGTGGSKNIQYF. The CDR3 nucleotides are TGTGCCAGCACCCCGACGACCGGGACAGGGGGCTCCAAAAACATTCAGTACTTC.

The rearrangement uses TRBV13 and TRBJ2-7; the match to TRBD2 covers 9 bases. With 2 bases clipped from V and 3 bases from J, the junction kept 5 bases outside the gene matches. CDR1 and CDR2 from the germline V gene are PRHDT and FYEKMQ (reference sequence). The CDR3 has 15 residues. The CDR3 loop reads CASSLLAGSGYEQYF. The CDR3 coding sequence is TGTGCCAGCAGCTTACTAGCGGGGTCAGGCTACGAGCAGTACTTC.

In DNA form, the CDR3 reads TGTGCCAGCAGCCAATTCGGGGGCCAGCAGCCCCAGCATTTT. It codes for CASSQFGGQQPQHF. The chain has TRBV3-1 (or the pseudogene TRBV3-2) and TRBJ1-5; possibly TRBD1 for D (6 bases). Germline V gives CDR1 LGHDT, CDR2 YNNKEL (reference sequence). This CDR3 comprises 14 residues. Trimming stripped 2 bases from V and 7 bases from J, with 12 bases between.

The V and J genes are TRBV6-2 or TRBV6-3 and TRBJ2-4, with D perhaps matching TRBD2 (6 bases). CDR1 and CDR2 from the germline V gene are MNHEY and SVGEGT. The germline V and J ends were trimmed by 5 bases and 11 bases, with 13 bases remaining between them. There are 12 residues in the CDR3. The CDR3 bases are TGTGCCAGCAGTGTAGGAGGAGGGGTTCAGTACTTC. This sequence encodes CASSVGGGVQYF.

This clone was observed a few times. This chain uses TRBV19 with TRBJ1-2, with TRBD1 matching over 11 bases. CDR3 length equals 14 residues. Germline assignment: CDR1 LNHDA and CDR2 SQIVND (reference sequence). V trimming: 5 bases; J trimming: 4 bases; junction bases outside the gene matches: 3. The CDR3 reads CASSPGTGGYGYTF. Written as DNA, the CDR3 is TGTGCCAGTAGTCCTGGGACAGGGGGCTATGGCTACACCTTC.

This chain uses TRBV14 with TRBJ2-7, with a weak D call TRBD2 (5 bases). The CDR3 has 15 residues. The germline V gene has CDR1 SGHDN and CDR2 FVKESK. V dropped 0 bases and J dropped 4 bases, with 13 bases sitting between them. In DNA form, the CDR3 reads TGTGCCAGCAGCCAAGAAATAGGCGGGCGATACGAGCAGTACTTC. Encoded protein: CASSQEIGGRYEQYF.

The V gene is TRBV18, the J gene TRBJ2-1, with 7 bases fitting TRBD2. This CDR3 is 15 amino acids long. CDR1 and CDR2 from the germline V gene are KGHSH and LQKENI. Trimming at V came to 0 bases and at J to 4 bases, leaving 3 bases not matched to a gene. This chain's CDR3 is CASSPPAGLYNEQFF. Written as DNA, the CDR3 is TGTGCCAGCTCACCACCAGCGGGACTGTACAATGAGCAGTTCTTC.

The DNA for the CDR3 is TGTGCCAGCAGTCCTTATGGACAGGACGTGTACACCTTC. Translating it yields CASSPYGQDVYTF. The rearrangement joins TRBV2 to TRBJ1-2; 7 bases agree with TRBD1. This CDR3 contains 13 residues. With V trimmed by 5 bases and J by 11 bases, 11 bases remained unmatched. The V gene's germline CDR1 is SNHLY and CDR2 FYNNEI.

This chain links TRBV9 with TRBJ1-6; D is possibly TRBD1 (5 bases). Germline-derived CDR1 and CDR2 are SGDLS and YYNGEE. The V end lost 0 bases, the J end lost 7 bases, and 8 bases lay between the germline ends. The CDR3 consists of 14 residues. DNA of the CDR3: TGTGCCAGCAGCGTAGAAGACAGCAATTCACCCCTCCACTTT. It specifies CASSVEDSNSPLHF.

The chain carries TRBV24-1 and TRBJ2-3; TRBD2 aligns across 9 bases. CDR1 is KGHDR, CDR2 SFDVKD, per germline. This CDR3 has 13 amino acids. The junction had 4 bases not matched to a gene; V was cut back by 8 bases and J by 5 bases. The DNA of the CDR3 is TGTGCCACCAAGGCGGGAGGGGTAGATACGCAGTATTTT. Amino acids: CATKAGGVDTQYF.

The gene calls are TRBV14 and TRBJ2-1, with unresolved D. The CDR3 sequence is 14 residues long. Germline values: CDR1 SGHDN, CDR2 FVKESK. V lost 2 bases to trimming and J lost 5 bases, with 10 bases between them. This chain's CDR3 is CASSQSPRNNEQFF. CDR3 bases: TGTGCCAGCAGCCAATCGCCCAGAAACAATGAGCAGTTCTTC. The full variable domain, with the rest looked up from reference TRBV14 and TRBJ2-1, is EAGVTQFPSHSVIEKGQTVTLRCDPISGHDNLYWYRRVMGKEIKFLLHFVKESKQDESGMPNNRFLAERTGGTYSTLKVQPAELEDSGVYFCASSQSPRNNEQFFGPGTRLTVL.

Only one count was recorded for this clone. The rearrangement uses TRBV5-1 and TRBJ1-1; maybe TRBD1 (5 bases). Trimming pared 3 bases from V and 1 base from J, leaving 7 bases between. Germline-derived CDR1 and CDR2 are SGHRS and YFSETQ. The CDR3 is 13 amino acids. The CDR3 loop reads CASSWDQNTEAFF. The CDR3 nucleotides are TGCGCCAGCAGCTGGGACCAGAACACTGAAGCTTTCTTT.

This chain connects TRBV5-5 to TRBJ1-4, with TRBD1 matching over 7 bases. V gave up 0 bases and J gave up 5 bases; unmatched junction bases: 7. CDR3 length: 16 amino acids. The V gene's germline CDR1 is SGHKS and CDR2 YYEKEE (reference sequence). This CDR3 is CASSLAPTGTNEKLFF. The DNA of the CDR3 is TGTGCCAGCAGCTTGGCCCCGACAGGGACAAATGAAAAACTGTTTTTT.

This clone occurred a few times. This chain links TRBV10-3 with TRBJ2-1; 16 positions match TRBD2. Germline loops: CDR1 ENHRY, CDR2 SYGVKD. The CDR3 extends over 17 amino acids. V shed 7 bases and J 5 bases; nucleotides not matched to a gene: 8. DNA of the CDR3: TGTGCCATCAAGGGACTAGCGGGAGGGCCAACCGACAATGAGCAGTTCTTC. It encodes CAIKGLAGGPTDNEQFF.